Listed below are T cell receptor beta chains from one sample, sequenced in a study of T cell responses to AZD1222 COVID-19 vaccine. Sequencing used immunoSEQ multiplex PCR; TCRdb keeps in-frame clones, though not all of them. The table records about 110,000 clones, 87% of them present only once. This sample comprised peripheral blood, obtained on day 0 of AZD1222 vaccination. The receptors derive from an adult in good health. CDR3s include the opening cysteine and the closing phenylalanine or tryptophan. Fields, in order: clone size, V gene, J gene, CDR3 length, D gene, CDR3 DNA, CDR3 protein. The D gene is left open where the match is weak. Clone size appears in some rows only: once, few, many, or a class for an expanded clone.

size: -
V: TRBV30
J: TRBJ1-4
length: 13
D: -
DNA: TGTGCCTGGAGTTCAGAAGCTAATGAAAAACTGTTTTTT
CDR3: CAWSSEANEKLFF

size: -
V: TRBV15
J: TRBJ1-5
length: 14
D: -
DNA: TGTGCCACCAGCAGACCGGACGGGAATCAGCCCCAGCATTTT
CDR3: CATSRPDGNQPQHF

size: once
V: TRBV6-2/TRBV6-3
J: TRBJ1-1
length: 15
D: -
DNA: TGTGCCAGCAGTCCCGGTAATCGCAGGCCTGATGAAGCTTTCTTT
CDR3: CASSPGNRRPDEAFF

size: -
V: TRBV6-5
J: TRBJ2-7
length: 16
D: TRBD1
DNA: TGTGCCAGCAGTTACTCGAAGGGACAGGGACACTACGAGCAGTACTTC
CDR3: CASSYSKGQGHYEQYF

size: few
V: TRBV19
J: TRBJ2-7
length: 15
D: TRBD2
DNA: TGTGCCAGTAGTTTCTCGGTACAGCGGGAGGGCCGAAAGTACTTC
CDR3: CASSFSVQREGRKYF

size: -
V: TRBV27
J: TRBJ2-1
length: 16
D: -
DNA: TGTGCCAGCCATCCGACAGCTCCATCTACCTACAATGAGCAGTTCTTC
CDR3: CASHPTAPSTYNEQFF

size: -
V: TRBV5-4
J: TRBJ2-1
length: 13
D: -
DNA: TGTGCCAGCAGCTTACAGGGAAGCAATGAGCAGTTCTTC
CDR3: CASSLQGSNEQFF

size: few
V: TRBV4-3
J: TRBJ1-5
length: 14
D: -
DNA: TGCGCCAGCAGCCAAGATAGGGTAGGGCAGCCCCAGCATTTT
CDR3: CASSQDRVGQPQHF

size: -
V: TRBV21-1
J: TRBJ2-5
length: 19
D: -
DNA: TGTGCCAGCAGCAAAGATTTTGGGCTAGCGGGGATGTACCAAGAGACCCAGTACTTC
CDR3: CASSKDFGLAGMYQETQYF

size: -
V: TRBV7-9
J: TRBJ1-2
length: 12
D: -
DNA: TGTGCCAGCAGCCAGGGAACCTATGGCTACACCTTC
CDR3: CASSQGTYGYTF

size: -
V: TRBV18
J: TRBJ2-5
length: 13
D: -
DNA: TGTGCCAGCTCACCACGGTTACAAGAGACCCAGTACTTC
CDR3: CASSPRLQETQYF

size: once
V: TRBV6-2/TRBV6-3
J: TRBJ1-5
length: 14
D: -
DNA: TGTGCCAGCAGTCCCCCGACCCCAGGGAGGCCCCAGCATTTT
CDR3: CASSPPTPGRPQHF

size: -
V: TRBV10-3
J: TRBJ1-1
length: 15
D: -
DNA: TGTGCCATCAGTGAGTCTGGGGGGTCCAACACTGAAGCTTTCTTT
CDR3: CAISESGGSNTEAFF

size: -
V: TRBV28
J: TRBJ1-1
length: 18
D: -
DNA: TGTGCCAGCAGACTTACCCGAACAGGGACTCCCTACGGCACTGAAGCTTTCTTT
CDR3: CASRLTRTGTPYGTEAFF

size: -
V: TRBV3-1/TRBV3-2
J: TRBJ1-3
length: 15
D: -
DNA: TGTGCCAGCAGCCAAGATACCGTCTCTGGAAACACCATATATTTT
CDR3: CASSQDTVSGNTIYF

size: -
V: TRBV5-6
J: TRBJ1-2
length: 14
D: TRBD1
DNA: TGTGCCAGCAGCTTTCGGACAGGGGGCCTTGGCTACACCTTC
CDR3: CASSFRTGGLGYTF

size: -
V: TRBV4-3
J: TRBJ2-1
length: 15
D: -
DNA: TGCGCCAGCAGCCAAGATGGGGGGTCCTACAATGAGCAGTTCTTC
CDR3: CASSQDGGSYNEQFF

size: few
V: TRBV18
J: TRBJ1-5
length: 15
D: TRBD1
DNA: TGTGCCAGCTCACAAGACAGGGGGCAAAATCAGCCCCAGCATTTT
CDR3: CASSQDRGQNQPQHF

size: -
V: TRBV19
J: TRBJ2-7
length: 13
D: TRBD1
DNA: TGTGCCAGTAGTAACGACAGGGGCGGAGAGCAGTACTTC
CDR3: CASSNDRGGEQYF

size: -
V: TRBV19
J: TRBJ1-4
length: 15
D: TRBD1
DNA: TGTGCCAGTAGTATGCTTGTGACAGGGGGTGAAAAACTGTTTTTT
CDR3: CASSMLVTGGEKLFF

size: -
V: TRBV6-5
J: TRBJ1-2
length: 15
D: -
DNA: TGTGCCAGCAGATACAGCGGAATAGCTAACTATGGCTACACCTTC
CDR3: CASRYSGIANYGYTF

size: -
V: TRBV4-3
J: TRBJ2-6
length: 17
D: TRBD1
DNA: TGCGCCAGCAGCCCGACAGGGCCGCTCTCTGGGGCCAACGTCCTGACTTTC
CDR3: CASSPTGPLSGANVLTF

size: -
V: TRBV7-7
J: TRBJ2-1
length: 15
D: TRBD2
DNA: TGTGCCAGCAGCTTAGGGACTAGCCTTGGAAATGAGCAGTTCTTC
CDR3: CASSLGTSLGNEQFF

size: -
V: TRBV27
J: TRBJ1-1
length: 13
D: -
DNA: TGTGCCAGCAGGCGAGACAGGAACACTGAAGCTTTCTTT
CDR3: CASRRDRNTEAFF

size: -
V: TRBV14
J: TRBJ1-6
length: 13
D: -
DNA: TGTGCCAGCAGGCTTAGATGGGATTCACCCCTCCACTTT
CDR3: CASRLRWDSPLHF

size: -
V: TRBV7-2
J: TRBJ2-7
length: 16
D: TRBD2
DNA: TGTGCCAGCAGCTTAGTATCGACTAGCGGGGGCCACGAGCAGTACTTC
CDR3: CASSLVSTSGGHEQYF

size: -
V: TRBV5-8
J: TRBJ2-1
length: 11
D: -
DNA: TGTGCCAGCAGCTTCGGGGTTGTGCAGTTCTTC
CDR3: CASSFGVVQFF

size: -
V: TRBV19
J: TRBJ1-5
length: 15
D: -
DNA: TGTGCCAGCCATACCTCCCGGGGGGGTGGACAGCCCCAGCATTTT
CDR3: CASHTSRGGGQPQHF

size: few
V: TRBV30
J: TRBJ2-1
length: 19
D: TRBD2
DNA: TGTGCCTGGAGGTCGGGACTAGCGGGAGGTGGGAGCTCCTACAATGAGCAGTTCTTC
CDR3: CAWRSGLAGGGSSYNEQFF

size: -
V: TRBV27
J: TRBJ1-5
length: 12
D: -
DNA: TGTGCCAGCAGTTTTCCCTCCCAGCCCCAGCATTTT
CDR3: CASSFPSQPQHF

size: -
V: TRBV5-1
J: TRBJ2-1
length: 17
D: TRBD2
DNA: TGCGCCAGCAGCTTGGGATCACCCCACCGGGAGGACAATGAGCAGTTCTTC
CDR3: CASSLGSPHREDNEQFF

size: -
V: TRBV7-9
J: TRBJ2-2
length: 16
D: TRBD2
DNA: TGTGCCAGCATTCATCCTAGCGGGAAAGGCACCGGGGAGCTGTTTTTT
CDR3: CASIHPSGKGTGELFF

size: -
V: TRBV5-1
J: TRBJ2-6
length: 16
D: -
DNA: TGCGCCAGCAGGGAGGGGGCAGGGTCTGGGGCCAACGTCCTGACTTTC
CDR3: CASREGAGSGANVLTF

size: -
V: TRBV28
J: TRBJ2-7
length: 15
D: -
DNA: TGTGCCAGCAGTTTCCCCCCTTATAAGGTCTACGAGCAGTACTTC
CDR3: CASSFPPYKVYEQYF

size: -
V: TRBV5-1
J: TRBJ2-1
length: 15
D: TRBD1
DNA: TGCGCCAGCATCGCGGGACAGGGGTCCTACAATGAGCAGTTCTTC
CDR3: CASIAGQGSYNEQFF

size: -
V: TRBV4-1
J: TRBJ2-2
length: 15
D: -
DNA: TGCGCCAGCAGCCACGGGACAAAGAACACCGGGGAGCTGTTTTTT
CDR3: CASSHGTKNTGELFF

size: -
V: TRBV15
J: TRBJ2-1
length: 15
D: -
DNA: TGTGCCACCAGCATGGGGGCGGGGGCGGGGAATGAGCAGTTCTTC
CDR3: CATSMGAGAGNEQFF

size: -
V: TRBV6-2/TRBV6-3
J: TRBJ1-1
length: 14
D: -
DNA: TGTGCCAGCAGTTACCATTCCGGGAACACTGAAGCTTTCTTT
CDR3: CASSYHSGNTEAFF

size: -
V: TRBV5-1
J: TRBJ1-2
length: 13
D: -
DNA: TGCGCCAGCAGCTTGGAGGGGGACTATGGCTACACCTTC
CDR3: CASSLEGDYGYTF

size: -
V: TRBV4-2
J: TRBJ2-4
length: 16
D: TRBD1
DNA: TGTGCCAGCAGCCACCCCCGACAGGGTCAGGCAAACATTCAGTACTTC
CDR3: CASSHPRQGQANIQYF

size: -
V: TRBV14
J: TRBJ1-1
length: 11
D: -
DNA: TGTGCCAGCAGCCAAGGCCCTGAAGCTTTCTTT
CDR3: CASSQGPEAFF

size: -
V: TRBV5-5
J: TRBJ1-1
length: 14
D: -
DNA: TGTGCCAGCAGCTTCCGACAGGTCGTCACTGAAGCTTTCTTT
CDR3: CASSFRQVVTEAFF

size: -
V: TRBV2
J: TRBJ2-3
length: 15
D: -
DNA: TGTGCCAGCAGTGCGGTTCTCAGGGCGGGAGATACGCAGTATTTT
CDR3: CASSAVLRAGDTQYF

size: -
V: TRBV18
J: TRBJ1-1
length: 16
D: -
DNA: TGTGCCAGCTCACCATTAAGGGGCAACAAAGACACTGAAGCTTTCTTT
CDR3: CASSPLRGNKDTEAFF

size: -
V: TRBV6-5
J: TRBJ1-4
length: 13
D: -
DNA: TGTGCCAGCACCCCCCAATCCCCCGGGGAACTGTTTTTT
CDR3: CASTPQSPGELFF

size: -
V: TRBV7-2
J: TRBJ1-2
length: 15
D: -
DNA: TGTGCCAGCAGCTTACGGGGTATTACGAACTATGGCTACACCTTC
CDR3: CASSLRGITNYGYTF

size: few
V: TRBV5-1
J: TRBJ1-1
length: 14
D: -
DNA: TGCGCCAGCAGCTTGGTGGGGGGAGGAACTGAAGCTTTCTTT
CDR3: CASSLVGGGTEAFF

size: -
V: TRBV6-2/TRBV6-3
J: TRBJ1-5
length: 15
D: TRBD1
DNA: TGTGCCAGCAGTAACCGCCGGGACAGGGTTCAGCCCCAGCATTTT
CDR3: CASSNRRDRVQPQHF

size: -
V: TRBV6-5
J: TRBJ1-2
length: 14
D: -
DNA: TGTGCCAGCGGGGATCGGGGAGCTAACTATGGCTACACCTTC
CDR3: CASGDRGANYGYTF

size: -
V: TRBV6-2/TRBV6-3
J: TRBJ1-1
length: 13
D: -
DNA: TGTGCCAGCAGTTCCGGGGGGAACACTGAAGCTTTCTTT
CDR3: CASSSGGNTEAFF

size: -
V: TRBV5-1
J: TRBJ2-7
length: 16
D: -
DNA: TGCGCCAGCAGCTCTCCCCCGGGGCAGGGAGCCTACGAGCAGTACTTC
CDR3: CASSSPPGQGAYEQYF

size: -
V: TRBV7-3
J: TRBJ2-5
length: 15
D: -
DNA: TGTGCCAGCAGCTCAGGGTCGGGGCGCCACGAGACCCAGTACTTC
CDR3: CASSSGSGRHETQYF

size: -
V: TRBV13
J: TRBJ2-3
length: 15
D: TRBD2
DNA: TGTGCCAGCAGAGCGGGACCCCCCGGCACAGATACGCAGTATTTT
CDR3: CASRAGPPGTDTQYF